These 30 T cell receptor beta chains were sequenced from one sample in a study of blood T cell repertoires in COVID-19 (dated by TCRdb to about 2020). Library preparation used the immunoSEQ multiplex PCR assay. This is the immuneACCESS table as TCRdb keeps it, with only in-frame sequences that have V and J called. A part of the clones is gone; compared with another copy, unresolved V genes explain less than half, and the rest is unexplained. The sample table holds over 40,000 clones, of which 85% to 90% were seen once. In total, the top ten clones hold roughly a quarter of the sample. Specimen: peripheral blood. These receptors came from a human donor in a cohort sampled during active COVID-19.

This chain connects TRBV19 to TRBJ1-4; D gene ambiguous. Trimming took off 3 bases at V and 4 bases at J, with 12 bases between the two ends. The CDR3 totals 15 residues. Germline loops: CDR1 LNHDA, CDR2 SQIVND (reference sequence). In nucleotides, the CDR3 is TGTGCCAGTAGTATCGTAGCAAGCCTTAATGAAAAACTGTTTTTT. Its translation is CASSIVASLNEKLFF.

This clone was seen more than once but under ten times. The V call is TRBV9, the J call TRBJ1-1; 8 bases line up with TRBD1. CDR3 length equals 15 residues. The V segment lost 1 base and the J segment 0 bases; nucleotides outside the gene matches: 2. Germline CDR1 reads SGDLS; CDR2 reads YYNGEE. In DNA, the CDR3 is TGTGCCAGCAGCGTACCGACAGGGGTGAACACTGAAGCTTTCTTT. Translated: CASSVPTGVNTEAFF.

To note about this clone: The germline gene is not matched at one end of the junction; a read error may be the cause. The chain is built from TRBV7-7 and TRBJ2-5, with 7 bases matching TRBD2. The CDR3 spans 14 residues. The germline V gene has CDR1 SSHAT and CDR2 FNYEAQ (reference sequence). CDR3 residues: CASSLGVGGETQYF. CDR3 sequence (DNA): TGTGCTAGCAGCTTGGGGGTCGGGGGGGAGACCCAGTACTTC. The full variable domain, rest sourced from reference TRBV7-7 and TRBJ2-5, is GAGVSQSPRYKVTKRGQDVTLRCDPISSHATLYWYQQALGQGPEFLTYFNYEAQPDKSGLPSDRFSAERPEGSISTLTIQRTEQRDSAMYRCASSLGVGGETQYFGPGTRLLVL.

The J gene is TRBJ1-4, the V gene TRBV24-1, with 11 bases aligning to TRBD1. CDR3 length: 16 amino acids. Trimming at V came to 4 bases and at J to 7 bases, leaving 7 bases not matched to a gene. Germline CDR1 and CDR2: KGHDR and SFDVKD. The CDR3 sequence is CATSDPTGTGGEKLFF. The CDR3 nucleotides read TGTGCCACCAGTGACCCCACCGGGACAGGGGGTGAAAAACTGTTTTTT.

CDR3 residues: CASSYGGNQPQHF. CDR3 DNA sequence: TGTGCCAGCAGTTACGGAGGGAATCAGCCCCAGCATTTT. The chain uses TRBV6-2 or TRBV6-3 and TRBJ1-5; D ambiguous. CDR3 length: 13 residues. The germline gives CDR1 MNHEY, CDR2 SVGEGT. Trimming removed 2 bases at V and 4 bases at J, with 6 bases between.

This chain connects TRBV19 to TRBJ2-3, with TRBD2 matching over 10 bases. The trim removed 3 bases at V and 1 base at J, leaving 10 bases unmatched. Germline V gene sequence: CDR1 LNHDA, CDR2 SQIVND (reference sequence). The CDR3 is 18 residues long. The CDR3 bases are TGTGCCAGTAGTATGCGGCAGCGTGGGACTAGCGGCACAGATACGCAGTATTTT. Its translation: CASSMRQRGTSGTDTQYF.

This clone was seen more than once but under ten times. This chain joins TRBV7-9 and TRBJ1-1; D remains unclear. The CDR3 loop spans 15 amino acids. Per germline, CDR1 SEHNR and CDR2 FQNEAQ (reference sequence). Trimming cost V 1 base and J 1 base, with 10 bases left between them. The DNA of the CDR3 is TGTGCCAGCAGCTTAGATCAGATTACGAACACTGAAGCTTTCTTT. Encoded protein: CASSLDQITNTEAFF.

The rearrangement joins TRBV5-4 to TRBJ2-3; perhaps TRBD1 as D (5 bases). The CDR3 extends over 13 amino acids. The V gene's germline CDR1 is SGHNT and CDR2 YYREEE (reference sequence). The germline V and J ends were trimmed by 3 bases and 4 bases, with 9 bases remaining between them. The CDR3 region is CASSWPGSDTQYF. The DNA for the CDR3 is TGTGCCAGCAGCTGGCCAGGGTCAGATACGCAGTATTTT.

This chain uses TRBV7-9 with TRBJ2-3, with D tentatively TRBD1 (6 bases). This CDR3 has 16 amino acids. Trimming left V 5 bases short and J 1 base short, with 16 bases between. Germline values: CDR1 SEHNR, CDR2 FQNEAQ (reference sequence). In DNA, the CDR3 is TGTGCCAGCAGCCCAATGATGGGGGCGGGCACAGATACGCAGTATTTT. Protein product: CASSPMMGAGTDTQYF. The full variable domain, in which reference TRBV7-9 and TRBJ2-3 provide the parts outside the CDR3, is DTGVSQNPRHKITKRGQNVTFRCDPISEHNRLYWYRQTLGQGPEFLTYFQNEAQLEKSRLLSDRFSAERPKGSFSTLEIQRTEQGDSAMYLCASSPMMGAGTDTQYFGPGTRLTVL.

This rearrangement joins TRBV9 to TRBJ2-1; 7 bases are a match to TRBD1. After removal of 4 bases from V and 3 bases from J, the junction contained 4 bases not matched to a gene. Germline CDR1 and CDR2: SGDLS and YYNGEE. The CDR3 is 14 amino acids. Written as DNA, the CDR3 is TGTGCCAGCAGCCGGGACAGTGACTACAATGAGCAGTTCTTC. Translated, it gives CASSRDSDYNEQFF.

This CDR3 reads CASSVLGANTGELFF. The DNA for the CDR3 is TGTGCCAGCAGCGTATTAGGAGCGAACACCGGGGAGCTGTTTTTT. The chain recombines TRBV9 with TRBJ2-2, with D unclear. The germline gives CDR1 SGDLS, CDR2 YYNGEE. There are 15 residues in the CDR3. Trimming shortened V by 1 base and J by 0 bases, and 7 bases separated the two germline ends.

The J gene is TRBJ2-7, the V gene TRBV20-1, with no clear D. Germline V gene data show CDR1 as DFQATT and CDR2 as SNEGSKA (reference sequence). V gave up 8 bases and J gave up 0 bases, with 8 bases separating them. This CDR3 is 11 amino acids long. CDR3: CSSGLSYEQYF. The CDR3 nucleotides are TGCAGTTCGGGTCTCTCCTACGAGCAGTACTTC.

The V and J genes are TRBV29-1 and TRBJ1-3; possibly TRBD1 for D (5 bases). The V and J ends lost 5 bases and 1 base respectively, with 24 bases between them. CDR1 SQVTM and CDR2 ANQGSEA come from the germline V gene. This CDR3 contains 18 residues. The CDR3, as DNA: TGCAGCGTTTCTGGGACTGCGACCTGGAATCCGTCTGGAAACACCATATATTTT. Protein: CSVSGTATWNPSGNTIYF.

The chain is built from TRBV6-6 and TRBJ2-3; 8 positions match TRBD2. The J segment lost 0 bases and the V segment lost 7 bases, leaving 9 bases of the junction unmatched. In germline, CDR1 is MNHNY, CDR2 SVGAGI (reference sequence). The CDR3 covers 16 residues. Written as DNA, the CDR3 is TGTGCCAGCACCTTCGCGGGGGGAAGGAGCACAGATACGCAGTATTTT. Its translation is CASTFAGGRSTDTQYF.

V gene TRBV6-5 combines with J gene TRBJ2-6, with D perhaps TRBD2 (7 bases). This CDR3 spans 15 amino acids. CDR1 is MNHEY and CDR2 is SVGAGI in the germline V gene. Deletions cut 5 bases from V and 4 bases from J, with 12 bases between. The CDR3 DNA is TGTGCCAGCAGTCACAGGGAGGGCGGGGCCAACGTCCTGACTTTC. This sequence encodes CASSHREGGANVLTF.

On this clone itself: The same CDR3 is also encoded by other DNA sequences in this sample. The chain employs TRBV9 and TRBJ1-6, with TRBD1 matching 9 bases. Trimming at V came to 4 bases and at J to 7 bases, leaving 12 bases not matched to a gene. The CDR3 contains 17 residues. Germline-derived CDR1 and CDR2 are SGDLS and YYNGEE. The CDR3 loop reads CASSPGEGQGKNSPLHF. Written as DNA, the CDR3 is TGTGCCAGCAGCCCCGGGGAGGGACAGGGAAAGAATTCACCCCTCCACTTT.

This clone has a single count. The chain is built from TRBV5-8 and TRBJ2-4; 10 nucleotides match TRBD1. This CDR3 region has 17 residues. J was trimmed by 0 bases and V by 3 bases; bases with no gene match: 6. Germline V gene data show CDR1 as SGHTS and CDR2 as YDEGEE. Here the CDR3 DNA reads TGTGCCAGCAGCTGGCCGGGACAGGGGACAGCCAAAAACATTCAGTACTTC. Translating it yields CASSWPGQGTAKNIQYF.

The DNA of the CDR3 is TGTGCCAGCAGCGTAGTAGAGGGAGGTGGCACAGATACGCAGTATTTT. This codes for CASSVVEGGGTDTQYF. J is TRBJ2-3 and V is TRBV9, with D possibly matching TRBD2 (6 bases). Germline V gives CDR1 SGDLS, CDR2 YYNGEE. V was clipped by 0 bases and J by 1 base, with 12 bases between them. The CDR3 runs 16 residues.

The V call is TRBV3-1 (or the pseudogene TRBV3-2), the J call TRBJ2-1; D unresolved. V lost 4 bases, J lost 5 bases, and 6 bases lay in between. CDR1 is LGHDT and CDR2 is YNNKEL in the germline V gene (reference sequence). This CDR3 spans 12 amino acids. This CDR3 is CASSRRDNEQFF. The CDR3 DNA is TGTGCCAGCAGCCGACGGGACAATGAGCAGTTCTTC.

The chain joins TRBV6-5 to TRBJ1-3, with TRBD1 identical over 7 bases. The CDR3 contains 12 residues. J lost 16 bases, V lost 4 bases, and 10 bases had no gene match. Germline CDR1 is MNHEY and CDR2 is SVGAGI. CDR3 loop: CASSFETGTVYF. As DNA, the CDR3 is TGTGCCAGCAGTTTTGAGACAGGGACAGTCTATTTT.

This chain joins TRBV5-1 and TRBJ2-6; the D is unclear. Germline V lookup: CDR1 SGHRS, CDR2 YFSETQ. V was cut by 0 bases and J by 0 bases, with 10 bases left in between. There are 17 residues in the CDR3. This chain's CDR3 is CASSLGGFNSGANVLTF. CDR3 nucleotide sequence: TGCGCCAGCAGCTTGGGCGGATTTAACTCTGGGGCCAACGTCCTGACTTTC.

The genes are TRBV7-2 and TRBJ2-1; 9 positions agree with TRBD2. V gave up 3 bases and J gave up 3 bases; unmatched junction bases: 3. This CDR3 region has 15 residues. The V gene's germline CDR1 is SGHTA and CDR2 FQGNSA. The CDR3: CASSFSGGNYNEQFF. CDR3 DNA sequence: TGTGCCAGCAGCTTTAGCGGGGGTAACTACAATGAGCAGTTCTTC.

This clone was found once. The rearrangement links TRBV28 to TRBJ1-4, with 7 bases lining up with TRBD1. The CDR3 contains 15 residues. CDR1 MDHEN and CDR2 SYDVKM come from the germline V gene. V was clipped by 5 bases and J by 4 bases; unmatched bases: 7. CDR3 residues: CASSTQGGYNEKLFF. The CDR3 coding sequence is TGTGCCAGCAGTACTCAGGGGGGTTATAATGAAAAACTGTTTTTT.

The chain has TRBV24-1 and TRBJ1-2, with TRBD1 matching 7 bases. Germline CDR1 is KGHDR and CDR2 is SFDVKD. The J segment lost 2 bases and the V segment lost 12 bases, leaving 8 bases of the junction unmatched. There are 13 residues in the CDR3. The CDR3 nucleotides read TGTGCCTCCCGGGAGGGGGCGAACTATGGCTACACCTTC. Translated, it gives CASREGANYGYTF.

The rearrangement uses TRBV14 and TRBJ1-4; possible D gene TRBD1, 6 bases. Germline V gene data show CDR1 as SGHDN and CDR2 as FVKESK. The CDR3 covers 15 residues. V was shortened by 2 bases and J by 4 bases, with 11 bases between the two germline ends. The CDR3 DNA is TGTGCCAGCAGCCAAAGGACAGTTTTTAATGAAAAACTGTTTTTT. This gives the protein CASSQRTVFNEKLFF.

The chain employs TRBV27 and TRBJ2-1; 9 bases are a match to TRBD1. Germline V gene lookup returns CDR1 MNHEY and CDR2 SMNVEV (reference sequence). After removal of 6 bases from V and 8 bases from J, the junction contained 8 bases not matched to a gene. CDR3 length: 14 residues. The DNA of the CDR3 is TGTGCCAGCAGGATTGGACAGGGGTTCCATGAGCAGTTCTTC. It is translated as CASRIGQGFHEQFF.

The chain recombines TRBV6-6 with TRBJ2-7; no reliable D call. Germline lookup yields CDR1 MNHNY and CDR2 SVGAGI (reference sequence). This CDR3 is 15 amino acids long. V lost 2 bases, J lost 0 bases, and 11 bases lay in between. The CDR3 bases are TGTGCCAGCAGTTACGCCCAGGTTCACTCCTACGAGCAGTACTTC. Encoded protein: CASSYAQVHSYEQYF.

The chain links TRBV9 to TRBJ1-2; TRBD1 is a possible D gene (5 bases). The germline V gene encodes CDR1 SGDLS and CDR2 YYNGEE. With 0 bases removed from V and 5 bases from J, the gap between germline ends came to 5 bases. The CDR3 loop spans 12 amino acids. The CDR3 bases are TGTGCCAGCAGCGTAGAGGGGTATGGCTACACCTTC. Translating gives CASSVEGYGYTF.

V is TRBV29-1 and J is TRBJ2-2, with D possibly TRBD1 on 5 matching bases. Germline assignment: CDR1 SQVTM and CDR2 ANQGSEA. Trimming removed 5 bases at V and 4 bases at J, with 14 bases between. The CDR3 has 14 amino acids. In DNA form, the CDR3 reads TGCAGCGTTCAGGGCCAGGCAATCACCGGGGAGCTGTTTTTT. This encodes CSVQGQAITGELFF.

About this clone itself: This sample also contains other DNA sequences that code for the same CDR3. This rearrangement joins TRBV7-3 to TRBJ1-6; 8 bases align to TRBD1. V shed 2 bases and J 10 bases; nucleotides not matched to a gene: 4. Germline V CDR1 and CDR2: SGHTA, FQGTGA. The CDR3 has 14 residues. Here the CDR3 reads CASSLQGAGSPLHF. CDR3 DNA sequence: TGTGCCAGCAGCTTACAGGGGGCAGGGTCACCCCTCCACTTT. Looking up the rest from reference TRBV7-3 and TRBJ1-6 gives the full variable domain: GAGVSQTPSNKVTEKGKYVELRCDPISGHTALYWYRQSLGQGPEFLIYFQGTGAADDSGLPNDRFFAVRPEGSVSTLKIQRTERGDSAVYLCASSLQGAGSPLHFGNGTRLTVT.